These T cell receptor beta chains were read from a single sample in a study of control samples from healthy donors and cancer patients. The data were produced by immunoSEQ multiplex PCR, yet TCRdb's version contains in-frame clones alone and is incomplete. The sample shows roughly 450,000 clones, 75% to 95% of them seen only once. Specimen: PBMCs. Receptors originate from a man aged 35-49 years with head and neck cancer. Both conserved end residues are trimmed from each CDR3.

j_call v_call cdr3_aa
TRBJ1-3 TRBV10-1 ARGEVAPGNTIY
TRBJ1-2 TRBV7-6 AGSLRGHYGYT
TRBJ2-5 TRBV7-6 ASSLEVGVGETQY
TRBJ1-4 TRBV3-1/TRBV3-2 ASSNTGWGEKLF
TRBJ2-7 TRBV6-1 ASSEEGGAGAYEQY
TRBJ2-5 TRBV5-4 ASSPGRETQY
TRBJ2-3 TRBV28 ASSFYVKGGPPGTVTDTQY
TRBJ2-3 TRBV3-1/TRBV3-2 ASRPPGQGTDTQY
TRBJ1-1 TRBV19 ASSGPRQGNTEAF
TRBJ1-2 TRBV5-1 ASSLDFGDRSNYGYT
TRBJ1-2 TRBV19 ASSIGGGSYGYT
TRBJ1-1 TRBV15 ATSRRRMDTEAF
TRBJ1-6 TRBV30 AWGGQINSPLH
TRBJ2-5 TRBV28 ASSFPSGGAETQY
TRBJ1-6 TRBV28 ASSLQSGLNSPLH
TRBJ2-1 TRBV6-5 ASSVGLAGPNEQF
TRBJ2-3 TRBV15 ATSRRQGKDTQY
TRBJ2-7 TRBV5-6 ASSVRSGEQY
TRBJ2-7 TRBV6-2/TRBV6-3 ASSPAGGTYEQY
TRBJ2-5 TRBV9 ASSPGRVGETQY
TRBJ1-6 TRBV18 ASSPLGQHGNSPLH
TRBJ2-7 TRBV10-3 AISDRRGQVYEQY
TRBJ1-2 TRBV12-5 ASAQLGGFAANYGYT
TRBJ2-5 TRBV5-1 ASSWGQIEETQY
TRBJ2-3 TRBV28 ASSLPRPGRRRPSTDTQY
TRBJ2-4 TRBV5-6 ASTLSGGVKNIQY
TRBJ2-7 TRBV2 ASSGGQIIYEQY
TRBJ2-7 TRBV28 ASSLPPTGPPSYEQY
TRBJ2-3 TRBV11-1 ASSFLTPRDTQY
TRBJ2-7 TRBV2 ASIPLTSGRVHEQY
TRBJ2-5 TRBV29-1 SVAYQTGQY
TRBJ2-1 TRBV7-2 ASSSGGQAYNEQF
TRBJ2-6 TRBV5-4 ASGTGDPSGANVLT
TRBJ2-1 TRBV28 ATDNEQF
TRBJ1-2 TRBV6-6 ASSHTGINYGYT
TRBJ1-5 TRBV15 ATSRLPRVRSNQPQH
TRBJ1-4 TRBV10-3 AISESGRVPTNEKLF
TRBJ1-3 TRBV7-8 ASSLDWFSGNTIY
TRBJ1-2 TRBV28 ASSRTVYGYT
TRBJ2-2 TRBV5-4 ASSLGGQGVTGELF
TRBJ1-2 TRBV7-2 ASSLYPIPGQGAGYT
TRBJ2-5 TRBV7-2 ASSLGASGQETQY